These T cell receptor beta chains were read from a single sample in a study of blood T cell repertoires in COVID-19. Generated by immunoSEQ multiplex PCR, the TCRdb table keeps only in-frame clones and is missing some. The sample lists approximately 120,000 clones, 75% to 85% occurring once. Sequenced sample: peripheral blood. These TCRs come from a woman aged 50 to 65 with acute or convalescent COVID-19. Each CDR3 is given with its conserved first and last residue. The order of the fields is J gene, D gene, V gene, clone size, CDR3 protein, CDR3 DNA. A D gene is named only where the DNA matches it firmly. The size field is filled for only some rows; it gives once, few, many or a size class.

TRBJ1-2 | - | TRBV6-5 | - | CASRTEYNYGYTF | TGTGCCAGCAGGACAGAATATAACTATGGCTACACCTTC
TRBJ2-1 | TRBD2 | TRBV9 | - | CASSVVEVREKGYNEQFF | TGTGCCAGCAGCGTAGTAGAGGTGCGGGAGAAAGGCTACAATGAGCAGTTCTTC
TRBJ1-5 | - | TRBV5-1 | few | CASSLSGSQPQHF | TGCGCCAGCAGCTTGTCCGGGAGTCAGCCCCAGCATTTT
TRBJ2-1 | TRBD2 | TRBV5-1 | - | CASSRGGSGVYEQFF | TGCGCCAGCAGCAGGGGAGGGAGTGGTGTCTATGAGCAGTTCTTC
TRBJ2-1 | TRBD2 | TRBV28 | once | CASTSSGGTDEQFF | TGTGCCAGCACCTCTAGCGGGGGGACGGATGAGCAGTTCTTC
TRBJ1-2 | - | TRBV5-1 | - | CASSFITGNLDMGGYTF | TGCGCCAGCAGCTTTATCACAGGGAATCTGGATATGGGTGGCTACACCTTC
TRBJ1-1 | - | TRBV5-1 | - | CASGRGTGLTEAFF | TGCGCCAGCGGAAGGGGGACCGGGTTGACTGAAGCTTTCTTT
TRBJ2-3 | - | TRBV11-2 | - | CASSPRRGITDTQYF | TGTGCCAGCAGCCCCCGGCGGGGAATCACAGATACGCAGTATTTT
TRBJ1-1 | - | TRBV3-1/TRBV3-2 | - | CASSSTGNTEAFF | TGTGCCAGTTCCTCAACAGGAAACACTGAAGCTTTCTTT
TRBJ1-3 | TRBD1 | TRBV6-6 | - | CASSQGAFGNTIYF | TGTGCCAGTAGCCAGGGGGCGTTTGGAAACACCATATATTTT
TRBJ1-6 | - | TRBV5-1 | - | CASSPEGLNSPLHF | TGCGCCAGCAGCCCGGAGGGCCTTAATTCACCCCTCCACTTT
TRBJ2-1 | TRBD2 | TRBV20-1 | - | CSASLASGGAEEQFF | TGCAGTGCTAGTCTGGCGAGCGGGGGGGCAGAGGAGCAGTTCTTC
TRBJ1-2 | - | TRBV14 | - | CASSQRGSEGYTF | TGTGCCAGCAGCCAAAGAGGGTCGGAAGGCTACACCTTC
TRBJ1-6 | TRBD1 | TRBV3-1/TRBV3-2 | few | CASSRGEGQGYNSPLHF | TGTGCCAGCAGTCGGGGTGAGGGACAGGGTTACAATTCACCCCTCCACTTT
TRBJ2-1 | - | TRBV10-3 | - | CAISESPSYNEQFF | TGTGCCATCAGTGAGTCGCCCAGTTACAATGAGCAGTTCTTC
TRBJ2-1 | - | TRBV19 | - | CASIGSSYNEQFF | TGTGCCAGTATTGGGAGCTCCTACAATGAGCAGTTCTTC
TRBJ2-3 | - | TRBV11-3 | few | CASSLDLGHNTDTQYF | TGTGCCAGCAGCTTAGACCTGGGACATAACACAGATACGCAGTATTTT
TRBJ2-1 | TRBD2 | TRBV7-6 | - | CASSFSSGGSNEQFF | TGTGCCAGCAGCTTCAGTAGCGGGGGGAGTAATGAGCAGTTCTTC
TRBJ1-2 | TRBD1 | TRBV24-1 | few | CATSEPGQEYGYTF | TGTGCCACCAGTGAGCCGGGACAGGAATATGGCTACACCTTC
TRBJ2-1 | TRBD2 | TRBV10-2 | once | CASSESALAGAYNEQFF | TGCGCCAGCAGTGAGTCGGCTCTAGCGGGGGCTTACAATGAGCAGTTCTTC
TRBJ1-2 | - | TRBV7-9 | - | CASSLRVTYGYTF | TGTGCCAGCAGCTTACGGGTTACCTATGGCTACACCTTC
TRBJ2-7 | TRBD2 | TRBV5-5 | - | CASSLFDSGTYEQYF | TGTGCCAGCAGCTTGTTTGATAGCGGGACCTACGAGCAGTACTTC
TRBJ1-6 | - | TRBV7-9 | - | CASSQGTYNSPLHF | TGTGCCAGCAGCCAGGGGACCTATAATTCACCCCTCCACTTT
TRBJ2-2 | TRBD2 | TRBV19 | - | CASSIAGGNTGELFF | TGTGCCAGTAGTATAGCGGGAGGGAACACCGGGGAGCTGTTTTTT
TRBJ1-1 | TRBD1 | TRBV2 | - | CASSLDRGGLGTEAFF | TGTGCCAGCAGCCTGGACAGGGGAGGATTGGGCACTGAAGCTTTCTTT
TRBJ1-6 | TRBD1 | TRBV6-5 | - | CAAHRGRNSPLHF | TGTGCCGCACACAGGGGCCGTAATTCACCCCTCCACTTT
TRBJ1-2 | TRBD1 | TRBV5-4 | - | CASSEGAYGYTF | TGTGCCAGCTCGGAGGGGGCTTATGGCTACACCTTC
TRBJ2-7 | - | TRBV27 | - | CASSYPGGFEQYF | TGTGCCAGCAGTTACCCCGGCGGGTTCGAGCAGTACTTC
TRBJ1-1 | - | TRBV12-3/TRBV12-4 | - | CASSLAAFTEAFF | TGTGCCAGCAGTTTAGCAGCCTTCACTGAAGCTTTCTTT
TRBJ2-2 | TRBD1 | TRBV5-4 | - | CASSLIDRGGGGGELFF | TGTGCCAGCAGCTTAATAGACAGGGGCGGCGGTGGCGGGGAGCTGTTTTTT
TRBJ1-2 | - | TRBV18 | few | CASSPGQANYGYTF | TGTGCCAGCTCACCGGGACAAGCTAACTATGGCTACACCTTC
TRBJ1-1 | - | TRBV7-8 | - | CASSPVRQSGNTEAFF | TGTGCCAGCAGCCCAGTTAGACAGTCAGGGAACACTGAAGCTTTCTTT
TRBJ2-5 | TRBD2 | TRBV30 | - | CAWSPLGLAGKETQYF | TGTGCCTGGAGTCCCCTGGGACTAGCGGGGAAAGAGACCCAGTACTTC
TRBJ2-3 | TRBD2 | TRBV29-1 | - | CSVIAGGTDTQYF | TGCAGCGTGATAGCGGGAGGGACAGATACGCAGTATTTT
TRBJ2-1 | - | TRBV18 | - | CASSPRWTEDNEQFF | TGTGCCAGCTCACCACGATGGACAGAGGACAATGAGCAGTTCTTC
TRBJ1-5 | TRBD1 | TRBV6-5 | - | CASRTDRGGNQPQHF | TGTGCCAGCAGGACCGACAGGGGTGGCAATCAGCCCCAGCATTTT
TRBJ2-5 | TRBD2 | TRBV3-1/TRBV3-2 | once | CASSHRAGAETQYF | TGTGCCAGCAGCCATCGCGCGGGAGCGGAGACCCAGTACTTC
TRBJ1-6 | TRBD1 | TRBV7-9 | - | CASSFQGARNSPLHF | TGTGCCAGCAGCTTTCAGGGGGCGCGAAATTCACCCCTCCACTTT
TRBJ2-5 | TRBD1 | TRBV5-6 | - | CASSSDRVVETQYF | TGTGCCAGCAGCTCCGACAGGGTCGTTGAGACCCAGTACTTC
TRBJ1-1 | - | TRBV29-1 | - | CSVVIQDEAFF | TGCAGCGTTGTCATACAGGACGAAGCTTTCTTT
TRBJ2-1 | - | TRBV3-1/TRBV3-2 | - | CASSLLYGGAVGEEQFF | TGTGCCAGCAGCCTCCTTTATGGCGGGGCGGTGGGGGAAGAGCAGTTCTTC
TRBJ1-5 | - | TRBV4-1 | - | CASSRASSNQPQHF | TGCGCCAGCAGCCGGGCCAGTAGCAATCAGCCCCAGCATTTT
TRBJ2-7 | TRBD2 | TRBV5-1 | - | CASSLGWGTSSNEQYF | TGCGCCAGCAGCTTGGGATGGGGGACTAGCTCTAACGAGCAGTACTTC
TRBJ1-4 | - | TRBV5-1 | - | CASGPGATNEKLFF | TGCGCCAGCGGCCCAGGGGCGACTAATGAAAAACTGTTTTTT
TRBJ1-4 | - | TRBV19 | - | CASRRGATNEKLFF | TGTGCCAGTAGAAGGGGTGCAACTAATGAAAAACTGTTTTTT
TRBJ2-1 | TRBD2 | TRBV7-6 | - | CASSLAATSGSSLFF | TGTGCCAGCAGCCTCGCCGCCACTAGCGGGAGTTCGTTGTTCTTC
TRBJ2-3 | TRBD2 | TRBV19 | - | CASSPSPTSGFSDTQYF | TGTGCCAGTAGTCCCTCCCCGACTAGCGGTTTTTCAGATACGCAGTATTTT
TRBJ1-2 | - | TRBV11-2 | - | CASKQTARGYTF | TGTGCCAGCAAACAAACCGCCCGTGGCTACACCTTC
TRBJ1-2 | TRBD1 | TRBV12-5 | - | CASGTGVDGYTF | TGTGCTAGTGGTACAGGGGTGGATGGCTACACCTTC
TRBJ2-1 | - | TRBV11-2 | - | CASSELTNEQFF | TGTGCCAGCAGCGAACTTACCAATGAGCAGTTCTTC
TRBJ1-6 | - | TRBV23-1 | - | CASSPGFGAGKDSPLHF | TGCGCCAGCAGTCCTGGCTTCGGCGCAGGGAAAGATTCACCCCTCCACTTT
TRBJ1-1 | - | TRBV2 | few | CASSVGLGRSTEAFF | TGTGCCAGCAGTGTAGGGTTGGGGAGGAGCACTGAAGCTTTCTTT
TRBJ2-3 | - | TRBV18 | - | CASSPVERSDTQYF | TGTGCCAGCTCACCAGTGGAGAGATCAGATACGCAGTATTTT
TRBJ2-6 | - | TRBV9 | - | CASSGSDGISGANVLTF | TGTGCCAGCAGCGGATCGGACGGGATCTCTGGGGCCAACGTCCTGACTTTC